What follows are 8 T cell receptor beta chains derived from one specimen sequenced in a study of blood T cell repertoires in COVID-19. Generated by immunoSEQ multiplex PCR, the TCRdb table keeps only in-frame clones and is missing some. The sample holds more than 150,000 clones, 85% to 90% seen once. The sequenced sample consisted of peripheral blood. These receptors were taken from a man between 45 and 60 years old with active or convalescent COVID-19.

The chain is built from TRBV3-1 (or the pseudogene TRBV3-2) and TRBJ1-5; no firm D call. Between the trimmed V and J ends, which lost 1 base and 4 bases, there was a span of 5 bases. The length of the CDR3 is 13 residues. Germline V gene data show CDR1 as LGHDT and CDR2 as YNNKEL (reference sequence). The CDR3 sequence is CASSQGGNQPQHF. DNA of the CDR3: TGTGCCAGCAGCCAAGGAGGGAATCAGCCCCAGCATTTT.

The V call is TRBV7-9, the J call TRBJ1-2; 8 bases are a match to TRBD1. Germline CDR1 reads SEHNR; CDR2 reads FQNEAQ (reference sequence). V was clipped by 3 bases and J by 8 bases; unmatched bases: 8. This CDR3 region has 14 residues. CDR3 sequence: CASSFQGAPRGYTF. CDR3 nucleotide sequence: TGTGCCAGCAGCTTTCAGGGGGCGCCCCGGGGCTACACCTTC.

The CDR3 DNA sequence: TGTGCCAGCACGAGGGAATCAGGATACGAGCAGTACTTC. It translates to CASTRESGYEQYF. The rearrangement links TRBV12-3 or TRBV12-4 to TRBJ2-7; a weak D match, TRBD2 (5 bases). This CDR3 region has 13 residues. Trimming stripped 7 bases from V and 4 bases from J, with 14 bases between.

CDR3 DNA: TGTGCCAGCAGCTTCGGGACAGGGGATATGCGGACCTTC. This translates into CASSFGTGDMRTF. V and J are TRBV7-9 and TRBJ1-2; 10 bases match TRBD1. V was clipped by 3 bases and J by 14 bases; unmatched bases: 9. This CDR3 contains 13 residues. From germline, CDR1 is SEHNR and CDR2 FQNEAQ (reference sequence).

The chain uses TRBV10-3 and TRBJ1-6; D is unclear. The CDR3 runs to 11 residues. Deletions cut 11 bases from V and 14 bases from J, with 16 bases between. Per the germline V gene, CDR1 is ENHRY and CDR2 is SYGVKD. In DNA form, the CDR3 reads TGTGCCGTCGCCCGGGGTTATACCCTCCACTTT. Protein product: CAVARGYTLHF.

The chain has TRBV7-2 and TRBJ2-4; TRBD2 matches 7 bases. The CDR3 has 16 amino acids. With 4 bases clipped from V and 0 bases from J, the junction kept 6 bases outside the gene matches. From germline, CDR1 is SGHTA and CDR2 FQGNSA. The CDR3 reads CASSSWGGIAKNIQYF. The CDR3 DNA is TGTGCCAGCAGCTCATGGGGGGGAATAGCCAAAAACATTCAGTACTTC.

The CDR3 loop is CASSFARNYGYTF. The CDR3 DNA follows: TGTGCCAGCAGTTTTGCCAGAAACTATGGCTACACCTTC. This chain joins TRBV28 and TRBJ1-2; D unclear. Germline-derived CDR1 and CDR2 are MDHEN and SYDVKM. The V end was cut by 3 bases, the J end by 2 bases, with 7 bases between. The CDR3 contains 13 residues.

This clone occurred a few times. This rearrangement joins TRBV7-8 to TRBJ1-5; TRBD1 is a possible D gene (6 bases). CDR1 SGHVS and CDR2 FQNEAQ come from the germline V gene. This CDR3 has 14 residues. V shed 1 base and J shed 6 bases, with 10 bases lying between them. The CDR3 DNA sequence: TGTGCCAGCAGCTTAGATACAGGGCGTCAGCCCCAGCATTTT. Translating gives CASSLDTGRQPQHF.